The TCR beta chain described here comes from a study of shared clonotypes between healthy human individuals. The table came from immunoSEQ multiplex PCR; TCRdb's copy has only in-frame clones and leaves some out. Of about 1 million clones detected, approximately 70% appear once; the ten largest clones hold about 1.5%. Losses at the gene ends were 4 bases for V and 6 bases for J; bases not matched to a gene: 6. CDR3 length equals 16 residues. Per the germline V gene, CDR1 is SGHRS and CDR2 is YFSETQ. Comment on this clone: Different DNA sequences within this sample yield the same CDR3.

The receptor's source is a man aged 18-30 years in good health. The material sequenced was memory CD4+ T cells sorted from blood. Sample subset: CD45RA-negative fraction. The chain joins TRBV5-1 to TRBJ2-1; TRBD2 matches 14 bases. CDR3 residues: CASSPGLAGVGNEQFF. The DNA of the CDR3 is TGCGCCAGCAGCCCGGGACTAGCGGGAGTTGGCAATGAGCAGTTCTTC.